These T cell receptor beta chains were read from a single sample in a study of identical twins. TCRdb processed the 5' RACE reads anew with MiXCR; each CDR3 protein has one entry. In the table there are around 340,000 distinct CDR3 sequences, about 12% of which are singletons. This sample also belongs to another study, concerning yellow fever vaccine responses in identical twins.

The sample consisted of CD8+ T cells sorted from blood. The source is a woman between 18 and 30 years old in good health. CDR3s include the opening cysteine and the closing phenylalanine or tryptophan. The D gene is left open where the match is weak.

j_gene: TRBJ2-1; d_gene: TRBD1; v_gene: TRBV28; CDR3aa: CASRRGTGLVNEQFF
j_gene: TRBJ1-2; d_gene: .; v_gene: TRBV7-9; CDR3aa: CASSPAYNYGYTF
j_gene: TRBJ2-7; d_gene: TRBD1; v_gene: TRBV9; CDR3aa: CASSVGTGSFEQYF
j_gene: TRBJ2-1; d_gene: TRBD1; v_gene: TRBV20-1; CDR3aa: CSAWTGTYNEQFF
j_gene: TRBJ2-6; d_gene: TRBD2; v_gene: TRBV4-1; CDR3aa: CASSPSGGTSGRQSGANVLTF
j_gene: TRBJ1-1; d_gene: TRBD1; v_gene: TRBV27; CDR3aa: CASSTQGANTEAFF
j_gene: TRBJ2-7; d_gene: .; v_gene: TRBV15; CDR3aa: CATSDPGGLEQYF
j_gene: TRBJ2-7; d_gene: .; v_gene: TRBV4-1; CDR3aa: CASSQGVAGRSSEQYF
j_gene: TRBJ2-1; d_gene: .; v_gene: TRBV5-1; CDR3aa: CASTGYRNEQFF
j_gene: TRBJ2-7; d_gene: TRBD1; v_gene: TRBV5-1; CDR3aa: CASSLTGVTAYEQYF
j_gene: TRBJ2-5; d_gene: .; v_gene: TRBV4-2; CDR3aa: CASSQESFGADQETQYF
j_gene: TRBJ2-1; d_gene: .; v_gene: TRBV7-6; CDR3aa: CASSRNVETNYNEQFF
j_gene: TRBJ1-4; d_gene: .; v_gene: TRBV12-3/TRBV12-4; CDR3aa: CASSLSQGWEKLFF
j_gene: TRBJ2-3; d_gene: TRBD1; v_gene: TRBV27; CDR3aa: CASSEPGQGTDTQYF
j_gene: TRBJ1-1; d_gene: .; v_gene: TRBV12-3/TRBV12-4; CDR3aa: CASSGRENTEAFF
j_gene: TRBJ2-7; d_gene: .; v_gene: TRBV5-5; CDR3aa: CASSFLSSYEQYF
j_gene: TRBJ2-1; d_gene: .; v_gene: TRBV4-2; CDR3aa: CASSLSGGSSYNEQFF
j_gene: TRBJ1-4; d_gene: .; v_gene: TRBV20-1; CDR3aa: CSVKGRRNEKLFF
j_gene: TRBJ2-5; d_gene: .; v_gene: TRBV9; CDR3aa: CASSVATWTSQETQYF
j_gene: TRBJ2-1; d_gene: .; v_gene: TRBV14; CDR3aa: CASSHIPYNEQFF
j_gene: TRBJ2-5; d_gene: TRBD1; v_gene: TRBV5-1; CDR3aa: CASSLGQGARKTQYF
j_gene: TRBJ1-2; d_gene: TRBD1; v_gene: TRBV4-1; CDR3aa: CASSQGQTNYGYTF
j_gene: TRBJ2-1; d_gene: .; v_gene: TRBV7-2; CDR3aa: CASSLEDNEQFF
j_gene: TRBJ1-2; d_gene: .; v_gene: TRBV5-4; CDR3aa: CASRAWEDGYTF
j_gene: TRBJ2-7; d_gene: .; v_gene: TRBV5-6; CDR3aa: CASSLVWGQGIYEQYF
j_gene: TRBJ2-1; d_gene: TRBD2; v_gene: TRBV28; CDR3aa: CASSDSPLAGEGEQFF
j_gene: TRBJ2-1; d_gene: .; v_gene: TRBV10-2; CDR3aa: CASSPIGGGHNNEQFF
j_gene: TRBJ2-1; d_gene: TRBD1; v_gene: TRBV29-1; CDR3aa: CSVDTGDSYNEQFF
j_gene: TRBJ1-3; d_gene: .; v_gene: TRBV6-5; CDR3aa: CASSYSTGSLSGNTIYF
j_gene: TRBJ1-2; d_gene: TRBD1; v_gene: TRBV7-9; CDR3aa: CASSSGQAEANYGYTF
j_gene: TRBJ2-1; d_gene: TRBD2; v_gene: TRBV3-1; CDR3aa: CASSQPGLAGFNEQFF
j_gene: TRBJ2-5; d_gene: .; v_gene: TRBV10-3; CDR3aa: CAINHRAIEETQYF
j_gene: TRBJ2-3; d_gene: .; v_gene: TRBV7-8; CDR3aa: CASSPWTHLSTDTQYF
j_gene: TRBJ2-2; d_gene: .; v_gene: TRBV15; CDR3aa: CATSRDRGSTGELFF
j_gene: TRBJ2-1; d_gene: TRBD1; v_gene: TRBV12-3/TRBV12-4; CDR3aa: CASSPIMPTGQGQINEQFF
j_gene: TRBJ1-1; d_gene: .; v_gene: TRBV6-5; CDR3aa: CASGEGPEAFF
j_gene: TRBJ2-1; d_gene: .; v_gene: TRBV7-9; CDR3aa: CASSSVGEPYNEQFF
j_gene: TRBJ2-7; d_gene: .; v_gene: TRBV7-9; CDR3aa: CASSLVGVEDEQYF
j_gene: TRBJ2-3; d_gene: TRBD2; v_gene: TRBV11-2; CDR3aa: CASSLGVAGGSNTQYF
j_gene: TRBJ2-5; d_gene: TRBD1; v_gene: TRBV19; CDR3aa: CASSIGRGSPSQETQYF
j_gene: TRBJ2-7; d_gene: .; v_gene: TRBV9; CDR3aa: CASSPTGGPYEQYF